The TCR beta chain under discussion was sequenced for a study of T cell responses to AZD1222 COVID-19 vaccine. Study-wide findings and caveats: The reported proportion of spike-specific TCRs targeting unmutated variant regions was nearly half. The repertoires were collected only after the peak T cell response. Vaccine-associated CD4 TCRs ranged over spike, dominating at 160-218 and 743-854. Clonal diversity was possibly underestimated, and white British individuals and females predominated among donors.

With respect to this clone: Its antigen is unidentified.

The data were produced by immunoSEQ multiplex PCR, yet TCRdb's version contains in-frame clones alone and is incomplete. The sample has approximately 180,000 clones, less than 90% seen once. CDR3 length equals 16 residues. The germline V gene encodes CDR1 SGHTA and CDR2 FQGNSA. V was trimmed by 5 bases and J by 0 bases, leaving 17 bases between them. This chain uses TRBV7-2 with TRBJ2-7, with D possibly being TRBD2 (5 bases). This TCR derives from an adult in good health. The sequencing used peripheral blood, collected on day 0 of AZD1222 vaccination. DNA for the CDR3: TGTGCCAGCAGCCCTCAACTAGATTTAGGCTCCTACGAGCAGTACTTC. Its protein is CASSPQLDLGSYEQYF. The whole variable domain, remainder taken from reference TRBV7-2 and TRBJ2-7, is GAGVSQSPSNKVTEKGKDVELRCDPISGHTALYWYRQSLGQGLEFLIYFQGNSAPDKSGLPSDRFSAERTGGSVSTLTIQRTQQEDSAVYLCASSPQLDLGSYEQYFGPGTRLTVT.